The present T cell receptor (beta chain) was sequenced within a study of beta chain features in type 1 diabetes. The study, taken as a whole, reports: Reduced insertions and increased deletions marked VDJ junctions in type 1 diabetes patients.

J gave up 2 bases and V 8 bases, and 16 bases lay outside the gene matches. Per germline, CDR1 SGHVS and CDR2 FQNEAQ. CDR3 length: 20 amino acids. Concerning this clone itself: What it binds is not known.

Since all of the isolated RNA was reverse transcribed, expressed TCRB transcripts were what got sequenced. Reads from naive, central memory and regulatory T cell samples averaged roughly 3.6 million. TCRdb's copy holds only in-frame clones and misses some; the assay was immunoSEQ multiplex PCR. The table records around 150,000 clones, 6% to 7.5% of them present only once. This chain connects TRBV7-8 to TRBJ2-6, with TRBD2 matching over 12 bases. Sequenced sample: central memory CD4+ T cells from blood. The TCR originated in a woman aged 25-40 years in good health. CDR3 nucleotides: TGTGCCAGCGGAAAGAAAGGGACTAGCGGGTTCCTTGCTGGGGCCAACGTCCTGACTTTC. This sequence encodes CASGKKGTSGFLAGANVLTF.